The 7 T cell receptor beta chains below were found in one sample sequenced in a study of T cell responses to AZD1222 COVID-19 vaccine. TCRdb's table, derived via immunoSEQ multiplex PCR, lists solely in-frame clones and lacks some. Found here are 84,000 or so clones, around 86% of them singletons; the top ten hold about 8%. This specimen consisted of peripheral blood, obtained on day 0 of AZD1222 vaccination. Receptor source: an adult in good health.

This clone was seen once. As DNA, the CDR3 is TGTGCCAGCAGCGTAGTCTTTGGGGGTGTATTGACCGGGGAGCTGTTTTTT. It encodes CASSVVFGGVLTGELFF. V is TRBV9 and J is TRBJ2-2; D possibly uses TRBD1 or TRBD2 (5 bases each). The V and J ends lost 0 bases and 5 bases respectively, with 17 bases between them. CDR3 length: 17 amino acids. Germline CDR1 reads SGDLS; CDR2 reads YYNGEE. The whole variable domain, filled in from reference TRBV9 and TRBJ2-2, reads DSGVTQTPKHLITATGQRVTLRCSPRSGDLSVYWYQQSLDQGLQFLIQYYNGEERAKGNILERFSAQQFPDLHSELNLSSLELGDSALYFCASSVVFGGVLTGELFFGEGSRLTVL.

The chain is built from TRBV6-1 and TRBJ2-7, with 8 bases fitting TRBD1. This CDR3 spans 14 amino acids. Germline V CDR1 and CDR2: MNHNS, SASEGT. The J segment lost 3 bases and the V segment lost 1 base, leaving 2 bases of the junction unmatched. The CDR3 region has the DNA TGTGCCAGCAGTGAAGGAGGGACAGGCTACGAGCAGTACTTC. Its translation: CASSEGGTGYEQYF.

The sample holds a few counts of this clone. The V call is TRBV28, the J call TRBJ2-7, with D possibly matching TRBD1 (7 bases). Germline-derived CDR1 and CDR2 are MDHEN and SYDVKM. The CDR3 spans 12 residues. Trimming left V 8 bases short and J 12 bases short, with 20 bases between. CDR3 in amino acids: CASRSQGGLSYF. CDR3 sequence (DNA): TGTGCCAGCCGTTCCCAGGGGGGTTTGTCGTACTTC. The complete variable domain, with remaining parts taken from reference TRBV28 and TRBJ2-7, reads DVKVTQSSRYLVKRTGEKVFLECVQDMDHENMFWYRQDPGLGLRLIYFSYDVKMKEKGDIPEGYSVSREKKERFSLILESASTNQTSMYLCASRSQGGLSYFGPGTRLTVT.

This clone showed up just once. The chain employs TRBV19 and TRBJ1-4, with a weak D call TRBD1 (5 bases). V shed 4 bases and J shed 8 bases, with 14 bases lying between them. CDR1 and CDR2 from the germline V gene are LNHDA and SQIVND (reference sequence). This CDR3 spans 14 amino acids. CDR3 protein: CASSSSDSGEKLFF. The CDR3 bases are TGTGCCAGTAGTAGTTCTGACAGCGGGGAAAAACTGTTTTTT.

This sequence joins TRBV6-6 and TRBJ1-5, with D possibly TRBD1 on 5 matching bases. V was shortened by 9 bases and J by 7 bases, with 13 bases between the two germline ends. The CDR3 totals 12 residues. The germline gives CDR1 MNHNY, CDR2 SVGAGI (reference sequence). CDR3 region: CASSGLWQPQHF. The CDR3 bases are TGTGCCAGTTCAGGGTTGTGGCAGCCCCAGCATTTT.

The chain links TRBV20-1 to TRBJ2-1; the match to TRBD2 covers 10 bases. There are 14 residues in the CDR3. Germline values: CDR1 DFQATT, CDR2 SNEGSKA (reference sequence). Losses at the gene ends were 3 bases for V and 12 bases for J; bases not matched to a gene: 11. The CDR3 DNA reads TGCAGTGCTAGTGGTCTAGCGGGAGTTGGGGGGCAGTTCTTC. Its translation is CSASGLAGVGGQFF.

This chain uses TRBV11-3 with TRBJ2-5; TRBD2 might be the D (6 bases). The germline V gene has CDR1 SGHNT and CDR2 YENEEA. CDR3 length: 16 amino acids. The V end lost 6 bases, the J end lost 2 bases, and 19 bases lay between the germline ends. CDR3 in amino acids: CASSAGAMAGQETQYF. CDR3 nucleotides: TGTGCCAGCAGTGCCGGCGCGATGGCGGGGCAAGAGACCCAGTACTTC. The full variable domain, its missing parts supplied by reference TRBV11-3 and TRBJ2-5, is EAGVVQSPRYKIIEKKQPVAFWCNPISGHNTLYWYLQNLGQGPELLIRYENEEAVDDSQLPKDRFSAERLKGVDSTLKIQPAELGDSAVYLCASSAGAMAGQETQYFGPGTRLLVL.